This TCR beta chain originates from a study of B cell selection in AIRE deficiency. This clone was seen only once. The target antigen is unknown. The junction does not match germline at one end; this may be a read error. The same CDR3 arises from other DNA sequences in this sample as well. The germline V gene has CDR1 SEHNR and CDR2 FQNEAQ (reference sequence). CDR3 length: 15 residues. In the original workflow: Pooled conventional T cells gave about 11x10^4 patient and some 150,000 donor TCRbeta sequences. TCRdb keeps only in-frame clones here, not all; method: immunoSEQ multiplex PCR. The V and J calls and clone size are taken from that table; D and trimming were inferred from the DNA. This table has over 20,000 clones, about 97% appearing once. Conventional CD4 T cells were sorted as CD4+CD127+ cells. Study-level points and caveats: Around 31% of healthy-shared Treg sequences were found among patient Tconv cells. CDR3s were shorter in shared Treg sequences, reflecting few non-templated nucleotide insertions.

The clonotype was recovered from a human donor with AIRE deficiency. The genes are TRBV7-9 and TRBJ2-4, with D maybe TRBD2 (6 bases). Sample: conventional CD4+ T cells sorted from PBMCs. For the CDR3, the DNA is TGCGCCAGCAGCCGCAATAGCGGAGCGAAAAACATTCAGTACTTC. Translating gives CASSRNSGAKNIQYF.